This passage covers 8 T cell receptor beta chains from one sample sequenced in a study of blood T cells in healthy people across ages. With a J-beta primer mix and a sample-barcoded 5' primer, a second PCR ran about 7 to 11 cycles. TCRdb recomputed calls from the 5' RACE reads with MiXCR, one row per CDR3 protein. The sample carries 1.5 million to 2 million distinct CDR3 sequences, about 50% recorded once. Sequenced: blood. Every receptor here comes from a woman in her forties in good health.

This sequence joins TRBV18 and TRBJ2-1; D is perhaps TRBD1 (6 bases). The V gene lost 1 base and the J gene lost 9 bases, with 13 bases spanning the gap. There are 14 residues in the CDR3. In germline, CDR1 is KGHSH, CDR2 LQKENI. The CDR3 sequence is CASSPRQGSFEQFF. Written as DNA, the CDR3 is TGTGCCAGCTCACCACGCCAGGGGAGTTTTGAGCAGTTCTTC. The whole variable domain, remainder taken from reference TRBV18 and TRBJ2-1, is NAGVMQNPRHLVRRRGQEARLRCSPMKGHSHVYWYRQLPEEGLKFMVYLQKENIIDESGMPKERFSAEFPKEGPSILRIQQVVRGDSAAYFCASSPRQGSFEQFFGPGTRLTVL.

This sequence joins TRBV5-5 and TRBJ1-4; D is unclear. Deletions cut 3 bases from V and 4 bases from J, with 10 bases between. This CDR3 has 14 residues. Looked up from germline, CDR1 is SGHKS and CDR2 is YYEKEE (reference sequence). Here the CDR3 reads CASSSGSFNEKLFF. CDR3 nucleotides: TGTGCCAGCAGCTCCGGGTCTTTTAATGAAAAACTGTTTTTT.

The V call is TRBV6-5, the J call TRBJ2-1; TRBD2 matches at 9 bases. Germline V gene data show CDR1 as MNHEY and CDR2 as SVGAGI. This CDR3 region has 15 residues. Trimming took 2 bases from V and 8 from J; bases not matched to a gene: 7. CDR3: CASSYKRGARDEQFF. DNA for the CDR3: TGTGCCAGCAGTTACAAGCGGGGGGCCCGGGATGAGCAGTTCTTC.

The rearrangement links TRBV12-3 or TRBV12-4 to TRBJ2-3, with 9 positions matching TRBD2. There are 16 residues in the CDR3. The V segment lost 3 bases and the J segment 3 bases; nucleotides outside the gene matches: 7. This CDR3 is CASSFFSGGETDTQYF. The DNA for the CDR3 is TGTGCCAGCAGTTTCTTTAGCGGGGGTGAGACAGATACGCAGTATTTT.

V is TRBV6-1 and J is TRBJ2-7, with D perhaps TRBD1 (8 bases). The J call may be wrong; the DNA end is better matched by TRBJ2-5. This CDR3 comprises 15 residues. Germline V gene lookup returns CDR1 MNHNS and CDR2 SASEGT. DNA of the CDR3: TGTGCCAGCAGTGAAGGGACAGGGAGGGGGGAGACCCAGTACTTC. This sequence encodes CASSEGTGRGETQYF.

The chain recombines TRBV20-1 with TRBJ2-2, with 9 positions matching TRBD1. Per the germline V gene, CDR1 is DFQATT and CDR2 is SNEGSKA (reference sequence). This CDR3 contains 15 residues. The ends lost 5 bases at V and 6 bases at J; junction bases unmatched: 10. CDR3 coding DNA: TGCAGTGCTGAGACTGGGACAGGGCGTTCCGGGGAGCTGTTTTTT. Translated: CSAETGTGRSGELFF.

J is TRBJ2-3 and V is TRBV11-1; no firm D call. Deletions cut 4 bases from V and 6 bases from J, with 11 bases between. The CDR3 is made up of 13 amino acids. The germline V gene encodes CDR1 SGHAT and CDR2 FQDESV (reference sequence). The CDR3 DNA reads as TGTGCCAGCAGCTCCAGCCTCTGGGATACGCAGTATTTT. This codes for CASSSSLWDTQYF.

This clonotype was observed a handful of times. The genes are TRBV4-3 and TRBJ2-7; D call uncertain. The CDR3 contains 14 residues. The V gene lost 0 bases and the J gene lost 2 bases, with 8 bases spanning the gap. Germline values: CDR1 LGHNA, CDR2 YSLEER. This chain's CDR3 is CASSQDLGTYEQYF. The CDR3 region has the DNA TGCGCCAGCAGCCAAGATCTCGGAACCTACGAGCAGTACTTC.